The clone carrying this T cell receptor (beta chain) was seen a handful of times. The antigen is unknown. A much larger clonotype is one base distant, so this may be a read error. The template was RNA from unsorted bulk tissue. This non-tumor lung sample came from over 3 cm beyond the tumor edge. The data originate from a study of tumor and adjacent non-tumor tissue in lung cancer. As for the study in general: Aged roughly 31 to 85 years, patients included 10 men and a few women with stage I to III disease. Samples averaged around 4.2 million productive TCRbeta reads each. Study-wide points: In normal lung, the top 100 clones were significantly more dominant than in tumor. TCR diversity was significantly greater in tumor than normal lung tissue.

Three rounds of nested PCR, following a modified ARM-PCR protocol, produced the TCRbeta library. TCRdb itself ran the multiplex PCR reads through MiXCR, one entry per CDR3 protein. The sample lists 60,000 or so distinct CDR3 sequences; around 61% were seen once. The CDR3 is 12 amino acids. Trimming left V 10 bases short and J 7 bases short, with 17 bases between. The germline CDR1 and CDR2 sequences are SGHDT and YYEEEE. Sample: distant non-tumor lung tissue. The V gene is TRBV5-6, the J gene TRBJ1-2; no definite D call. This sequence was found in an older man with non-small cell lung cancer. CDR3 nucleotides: TGTGCCTCCCGAATGGGGTTAAGTGGCTACACCTTC. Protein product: CASRMGLSGYTF. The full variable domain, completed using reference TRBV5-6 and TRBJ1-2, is DAGVTQSPTHLIKTRGQQVTLRCSPKSGHDTVSWYQQALGQGPQFIFQYYEEEERQRGNFPDRFSGHQFPNYSSELNVNALLLGDSALYLCASRMGLSGYTFGSGTRLTVV.